Below, one TCR beta chain is given with its context. The CDR3 length is 15 residues. CDR1 and CDR2 (germline): SEHNR, FQNEAQ (reference sequence). V lost 2 bases and J lost 4; bases outside the gene matches: 3. These data belong to a study of T cell changes during pregnancy in multiple sclerosis. TCRdb keeps only in-frame clones here, not all; method: immunoSEQ multiplex PCR. This table has over 40,000 clones, more than 75% appearing once. This sample comprised CD8+ T cells from peripheral blood mononuclear cells, obtained after pregnancy. The V and J genes are TRBV7-9 and TRBJ2-1, with 9 bases aligning to TRBD1. The source is a female donor in good health, enrolled as a control in a pregnancy study. CDR3 in amino acids: CASSLWTGVYNEQFF. DNA of the CDR3: TGTGCCAGCAGCTTATGGACAGGGGTTTACAATGAGCAGTTCTTC.